Listed here is a single T cell receptor beta chain. Its antigen has not been determined. No much larger clone is present one base from it, and per-base qualities are unavailable. This sample was taken from a study of shared clonotypes between healthy human individuals (dated by TCRdb to about 2020). Broadly, across the study: A couple of women and a few men aged 18 to 49 years were included in the cohort. To estimate repertoire size and how much clonotypes are shared between individuals, the study performed deep sequencing of blood TCR repertoires from a few healthy adults. Different laboratories and diverse techniques were used to prepare libraries and sequence TCR repertoires, to increase sequencing depth and limit assay-specific biases. Between about 0.94 and 8.9 billion PBMCs per donor were obtained by leukapheresis. For each donor, CD4 naive and CD4 memory were each run on three plates, CD8 naive on two plates, and CD8 memory on one plate.

The donors were healthy, HIV-negative adults who had no recently reported acute infections or vaccinations. Every donor was a Caucasian adult living in Nashville, Tennessee, USA. CD4+ T cells were enriched through magnetic negative selection, after which naive cells were positively selected on CD45RA and the remaining negative fraction served as the memory subset. After blood collection by leukapheresis, PBMCs were isolated using Ficoll-Histopaque density gradient centrifugation and then cryopreserved in the vapor phase of liquid nitrogen. Analytical flow cytometry was used to check the purity and quantity of each magnetically sorted T cell population. Each sorted fraction had its genomic DNA isolated and then quantified by UV absorbance on a Nanodrop 2000c. TCR CDR3 regions were amplified from genomic DNA by multiplex PCR using the deep immunoSEQ assay. For each cell subset, the extracted genomic DNA was distributed evenly across all wells of several immunoSEQ 96-well plates, and each plate served as one replicate. For sorted subsets, each replicate PCR was loaded with approximately 0.2 ug genomic DNA, equivalent to 30,000 to 35,000 T cell genomes. Purified libraries were measured with a Qubit 3.0 fluorometer, size-checked on a Bioanalyzer 2100, and measured again with the KAPA Library Quantification kit. Each immunoSEQ 96-well plate was sequenced on its own single-read 150-cycle Illumina NextSeq 550 flow cell. Under the source paper's analysis protocol: Because the immunoSEQ output included only junctional sequences and no quality scores, the filtering could not be the same as the filtering used for full-length reads. Sequences were annotated with PyIR, a Python wrapper for IgBLAST v1.9, using IMGT germline references to assign V/J genes and CDR3. Reads with weak V/J assignments (E-value above 1e-6), missing CDR3, stop codons, out-of-frame junctions, or ambiguous translated residues were removed. V3J clonotypes were defined as sequences sharing the same inferred V gene, J gene, and CDR3 amino acid sequence. The percentage overlap between two repertoires was calculated by dividing the number of shared unique clonotypes by the size of the smaller repertoire. Richness of each repertoire was evaluated using RTK rarefaction, the Chao1 estimator, and Recon v2.1 estimates of unobserved clonotypes. Generation probabilities were computed with OLGA for all TCRbeta clonotypes obtained by the gDNA method from four donors. The immuneACCESS repertoire file appears here via TCRdb, limited to in-frame rearrangements. These files lack a portion of the clones; in checked studies, under half of the deficit traces to unresolved V genes, and the cause of the others is not known. The V and J calls and the clone size are those of that table, but D and trimming were determined from the DNA. This sample is represented by 600,000 to 800,000 clones; 55% to 80% of them were singletons. Of the sample, 1.8% falls within the top ten clones.

Broad study findings and their caveats: When a handful of donors were compared, the shared fraction of clonotypes was about 5% for naive CD4, 3.5% to 4% for naive CD8, more than 2% for memory CD4, and roughly 0.4% for memory CD8. Based on pairwise subsampling, the degree of clonotype sharing among donors was expected to be affected by sequencing depth. Clonotypes shared by all four sorted-subset donors showed higher generation probabilities than non-shared clonotypes. The genetic and exposure-history diversity represented was limited by the small number of donors. Naive subsets generally had larger estimated clonotype richness than memory subsets did. Sampling was restricted to blood, and TCR repertoires in tissue are likely to differ from TCR repertoires in blood. Incomplete sequencing was indicated by rarefaction of sorted-subset datasets, despite the large sequencing depth.

Relative to germline, V is missing 5 bases and J is missing 6 bases, with 7 bases of the junction outside any gene match. For CDR1 and CDR2, the germline V gene (reference sequence) lists MNHNY and SVGAGI. There are 15 amino acids in the CDR3, from cysteine to phenylalanine inclusive. Only the CDR3 DNA stays, 45 bases, in frame from base 1. The sequence was collected from a woman aged 25-40 years in good health. Sample: memory CD4+ T cells sorted from blood. What this sample's cell subset or site label stands for: CD45RA-negative fraction. The chain was built from TRBV6-6 and TRBJ2-1; 10 junctional bases match TRBD2. The sequenced DNA: TGTGCCAGCAGTAGTCCGGGGACTAGCGTCAATGAGCAGTTCTTC. Its coded protein is CASSSPGTSVNEQFF.